This TCR beta chain was retrieved from a study of blood T cell repertoires in COVID-19. TCRdb keeps only in-frame clones here, not all; method: immunoSEQ multiplex PCR. The table includes 300,000 to 400,000 clones, 87% detected once. The receptor was isolated from a woman in her fifties or sixties with COVID-19, enrolled during active disease. Sequenced input: peripheral blood.

CDR3 in amino acids: CASSPHSDRGQSYEQYF. The DNA for the CDR3 is TGTGCCAGCAGTCCCCACTCAGACAGGGGGCAAAGCTACGAGCAGTACTTC. This chain links TRBV6-2 or TRBV6-3 with TRBJ2-7; TRBD1 agrees at 10 bases. The CDR3 length is 17 residues. J lost 3 bases, V lost 5 bases, and 13 bases had no gene match. From germline, CDR1 is MNHEY and CDR2 SVGEGT.